A single sample gave rise to the 15 T cell receptor beta chains below, sequenced in a study of T cell clonality in common variable immunodeficiency. The study, taken as a whole, reports: Common variable immunodeficiency TCR beta sequences reportedly had fewer deletions and N-nucleotide insertions.

Antigen specificity for these receptors is unknown. Sequenced by immunoSEQ multiplex PCR; TCRdb stores in-frame clones only, minus some. The table lists about 19,000 clones, with no singletons. Material for sequencing was peripheral blood mononuclear cells. The receptors come from a human donor with common variable immunodeficiency.

This clone showed up many times. Sequencing ends 3 residues short of the CDR3 end; the germline J gene provides the rest. The chain recombines TRBV7-9 with TRBJ1-4, with TRBD1 matching 7 bases. The V and J ends lost 2 bases and 8 bases, in that order; junction bases with no gene match: 5. The CDR3 runs to 14 residues. Looked up from germline, CDR1 is SEHNR and CDR2 is FQNEAQ (reference sequence). The CDR3 protein is CASSLKGALEKLFF. The DNA read from the CDR3 is TGTGCCAGCAGCTTAAAGGGGGCACTGGAAAAA. The variable domain in full, with the rest retrieved from reference TRBV7-9 and TRBJ1-4, is DTGVSQNPRHKITKRGQNVTFRCDPISEHNRLYWYRQTLGQGPEFLTYFQNEAQLEKSRLLSDRFSAERPKGSFSTLEIQRTEQGDSAMYLCASSLKGALEKLFFGSGTQLSVL.

This clone was seen at least ten times. The CDR3 extends 3 residues past the end of the read, so its final part is completed from the germline J gene. V is TRBV18 and J is TRBJ2-5; possibly TRBD1 for D (5 bases). Trimming took off 5 bases at V and 1 base at J, with 11 bases between the two ends. Germline CDR1 is KGHSH and CDR2 is LQKENI. The CDR3 sequence is 14 residues long. Here the CDR3 reads CASSAGHIQETQYF. The CDR3 bases that were read are TGTGCCAGCTCAGCAGGACATATCCAAGAGACC.

Concerning this clone itself: The CDR3 end falls 3 residues outside the read, so it is completed with the germline J gene. J is TRBJ2-7 and V is TRBV20-1; 11 bases are shared with TRBD2. Germline assignment: CDR1 DFQATT and CDR2 SNEGSKA (reference sequence). With V trimmed by 5 bases and J by 0 bases, 6 bases remained unmatched. CDR3 length equals 15 residues. CDR3 DNA, as far as it was read: TGCAGTGCTTATCCAACTAGCGGGAGCTCCTACGAG. This translates into CSAYPTSGSSYE. The full CDR3 is CSAYPTSGSSYEQYF.

This clone was picked up many times. The DNA ends 3 residues before the CDR3 does, and the rest of the CDR3 is filled in from the germline J gene. V gene TRBV19 combines with J gene TRBJ1-6, with 12 bases matching TRBD1. CDR1 is LNHDA and CDR2 is SQIVND in the germline V gene (reference sequence). The length of the CDR3 is 17 residues. The junction had 11 bases not matched to a gene; V was cut back by 5 bases and J by 9 bases. The CDR3 reads CASSEGQGANGGSPLHF. CDR3 DNA, as far as it was read: TGTGCCAGTAGTGAGGGACAGGGGGCGAACGGTGGTTCACCC.

This clone occurred many times. The read ends 3 residues early relative to the CDR3; the germline J gene fills the gap. The rearrangement uses TRBV18 and TRBJ1-1; D is ambiguous. V lost 1 base, J lost 3 bases, and 9 bases lay in between. The CDR3 has 14 residues. Germline assignment: CDR1 KGHSH and CDR2 LQKENI. This CDR3 is CASSPLAGDTEAFF. The covered CDR3 bases are TGTGCCAGCTCACCACTCGCCGGGGACACTGAA.

This clone was found many times. The read comes to an end 3 residues before the CDR3 does, leaving the germline J gene to fill in the end. The J gene is TRBJ2-3, the V gene TRBV5-1, with 10 bases lining up with TRBD2. The CDR3 loop spans 16 amino acids. Germline V gives CDR1 SGHRS, CDR2 YFSETQ. The V segment lost 0 bases and the J segment 6 bases; nucleotides outside the gene matches: 7. The CDR3 here is CASSLEVAGGGDTQYF. The sequenced CDR3 bases are TGCGCCAGCAGCTTGGAGGTAGCGGGAGGTGGGGATACG.

This clone was picked up many times. The read halts 3 residues ahead of the CDR3 end, with the missing end drawn from the germline J gene. The V call is TRBV19, the J call TRBJ2-7; D perhaps matches TRBD1 (5 bases). Germline V CDR1 and CDR2: LNHDA, SQIVND (reference sequence). The CDR3 covers 15 residues. The V end was cut by 6 bases, the J end by 6 bases, with 21 bases between. The CDR3: CASSPSAGHGSEQYF. Partial CDR3 DNA: TGTGCCAGTAGCCCCTCAGCAGGGCATGGAAGCGAG. The full variable domain, completed using reference TRBV19 and TRBJ2-7, is DGGITQSPKYLFRKEGQNVTLSCEQNLNHDAMYWYRQDPGQGLRLIYYSQIVNDFQKGDIAEGYSVSREKKESFPLTVTSAQKNPTAFYLCASSPSAGHGSEQYFGPGTRLTVT.

In its sample, this clone was seen many times. Read coverage stops 3 residues before the CDR3 terminus; the germline J gene supplies the remainder. The chain has TRBV5-1 and TRBJ2-4; 15 positions match TRBD2. The V gene end was trimmed by 3 bases and the J gene end by 2 bases; junction bases not matched to a gene: 9. The CDR3 length is 19 residues. Germline CDR1 and CDR2: SGHRS and YFSETQ. The CDR3 region is CASSSNPGLAGGPKNIQYF. The sequenced CDR3 bases are TGCGCCAGCAGCTCGAACCCGGGACTAGCGGGAGGACCCAAAAACATT.

At least ten counts were recorded for this clone. The read terminates 3 residues before the CDR3 end, so the remaining end is supplied by the germline J gene. The genes are TRBV20-1 and TRBJ2-1, with 8 positions matching TRBD2. V trimming: 3 bases; J trimming: 9 bases; junction bases outside the gene matches: 10. Germline loops: CDR1 DFQATT, CDR2 SNEGSKA (reference sequence). The CDR3 is 14 residues long. The CDR3 DNA, read in part, is TGCAGTGCTAGGCCCGGGAGGGCCGGGGGTGAG. The encoded protein is CSARPGRAGGE. In full, the CDR3 is CSARPGRAGGEQFF.

In this sample, this clone turned up many times. The read comes to an end 3 residues before the CDR3 does, leaving the germline J gene to fill in the end. Other DNA sequences within the sample encode an identical CDR3. The J gene is TRBJ1-5, the V gene TRBV20-1, with no clear D. The CDR3 extends over 11 amino acids. Deletions cut 4 bases from V and 4 bases from J, with 5 bases between. Germline V lookup: CDR1 DFQATT, CDR2 SNEGSKA (reference sequence). CDR3: CSATLNQPQHF. The covered CDR3 bases are TGCAGTGCTACTCTGAATCAGCCC.

This clone was detected ten times or more. The read falls 3 residues short of the CDR3 end, and the missing part is taken from the germline J gene. This chain links TRBV28 with TRBJ2-7; 9 nucleotides align to TRBD2. Germline V gene lookup returns CDR1 MDHEN and CDR2 SYDVKM. V lost 8 bases to trimming and J lost 3 bases; unmatched junction nucleotides: 8. CDR3 length: 14 residues. The sequenced CDR3 bases are TGTGCCAGCCCCGGGACTAGCCCCCACTACGAG. Translating gives CASPGTSPHYE. The CDR3 in full is CASPGTSPHYEQYF.

The sample holds many counts of this clone. CDR3 loop: CASGPGHWAEKLFF. The sequenced part of the CDR3 DNA is TGTGCTAGTGGTCCGGGACATTGGGCTGAAAAA. The rearrangement uses TRBV12-5 and TRBJ1-4; weak D call: TRBD1 (6 bases). The CDR3 goes on 3 residues after the read ends, and that part is filled in from the germline J gene. The CDR3 consists of 14 residues. Trimming left V 5 bases short and J 7 bases short, with 14 bases between. Per the germline V gene, CDR1 is LGHNT and CDR2 is FRNRAP.

This clone occurred many times. The CDR3 extends 3 residues past the end of the read, so its final part is completed from the germline J gene. V is TRBV2 and J is TRBJ2-2, with TRBD1 identical over 9 bases. V gave up 7 bases and J gave up 3 bases; unmatched junction bases: 6. The CDR3 has 15 residues. Germline V gene data show CDR1 as SNHLY and CDR2 as FYNNEI. The sequenced part of the CDR3 DNA is TGTGCCAGCACCTCTGGACAGGGGTACACCGGGGAG. Translation gives CASTSGQGYTGE. The whole CDR3 reads CASTSGQGYTGELFF.

This clone has a count of ten or more. Sequencing ends 3 residues short of the CDR3 end; the germline J gene provides the rest. The genes are TRBV11-3 and TRBJ2-3, with D unclear. CDR3 size: 13 residues. The germline V and J ends were trimmed by 6 bases and 4 bases, with 11 bases remaining between them. The germline V gene has CDR1 SGHNT and CDR2 YENEEA. CDR3 residues: CASSIGSPDTQYF. The covered CDR3 bases are TGTGCCAGCAGTATTGGTAGCCCAGATACG. The entire variable domain, with the rest obtained from reference TRBV11-3 and TRBJ2-3, is as follows: EAGVVQSPRYKIIEKKQPVAFWCNPISGHNTLYWYLQNLGQGPELLIRYENEEAVDDSQLPKDRFSAERLKGVDSTLKIQPAELGDSAVYLCASSIGSPDTQYFGPGTRLTVL.

This clone was recorded many times. The read ends 3 residues early relative to the CDR3; the germline J gene fills the gap. This chain connects TRBV5-1 to TRBJ1-1, with 8 bases that match TRBD1. V dropped 3 bases and J dropped 1; count of bases not matched to a gene: 5. The germline gives CDR1 SGHRS, CDR2 YFSETQ. The CDR3 sequence is 15 residues long. CDR3 amino acids: CASSSRTGTNTEAFF. Incomplete CDR3 DNA: TGCGCCAGCAGCTCCCGGACAGGGACGAACACTGAA.